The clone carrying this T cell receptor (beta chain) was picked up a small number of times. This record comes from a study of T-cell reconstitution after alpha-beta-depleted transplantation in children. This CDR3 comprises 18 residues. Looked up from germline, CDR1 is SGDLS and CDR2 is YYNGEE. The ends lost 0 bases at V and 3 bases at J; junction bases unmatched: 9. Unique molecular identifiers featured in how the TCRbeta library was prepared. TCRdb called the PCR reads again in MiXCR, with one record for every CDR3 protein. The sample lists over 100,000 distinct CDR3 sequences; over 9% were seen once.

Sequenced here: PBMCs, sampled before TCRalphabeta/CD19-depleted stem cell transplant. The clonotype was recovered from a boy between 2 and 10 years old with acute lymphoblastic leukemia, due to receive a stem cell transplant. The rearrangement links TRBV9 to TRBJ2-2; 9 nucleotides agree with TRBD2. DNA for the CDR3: TGTGCCAGCAGCGTAGAGCCACAGCGGGAGGTGTACACCGGGGAGCTGTTTTTT. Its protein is CASSVEPQREVYTGELFF.